These 12 T cell receptor beta chains were all obtained from the same sample, sequenced in a study of blood T cell repertoires in COVID-19. The assay was immunoSEQ multiplex PCR, and TCRdb's table has in-frame clones only and misses some. The table records about 120,000 clones, less than 90% of them present only once. The sequenced sample consisted of peripheral blood. The receptors originated from an elderly woman with acute or convalescent COVID-19.

The V call is TRBV6-1, the J call TRBJ1-2; 12 bases line up with TRBD1. The CDR3 is 16 residues long. The V segment lost 4 bases and the J segment 5 bases; nucleotides outside the gene matches: 8. Per germline, CDR1 MNHNS and CDR2 SASEGT. CDR3 amino acids: CASSANLGQGAYGYTF. The DNA of the CDR3 is TGTGCCAGCAGTGCCAACCTGGGACAGGGGGCGTATGGCTACACCTTC.

This sequence joins TRBV6-5 and TRBJ1-4; the D gene is possibly TRBD1 (5 bases). The CDR3 has 12 residues. Trimming stripped 5 bases from V and 10 bases from J, with 11 bases between. The germline V gene encodes CDR1 MNHEY and CDR2 SVGAGI. CDR3 sequence (DNA): TGTGCCAGCAGTCCTCCTCAGGGAAAACTGTTTTTT. It encodes CASSPPQGKLFF.

The rearrangement links TRBV6-5 to TRBJ1-6; TRBD1 might be the D (6 bases). The CDR3 has 15 residues. Germline CDR1 MNHEY, CDR2 SVGAGI. V was cut by 5 bases and J by 5 bases, with 13 bases left in between. This chain's CDR3 is CASSPGVGNNSPLHF. Here the CDR3 DNA reads TGTGCCAGCAGTCCAGGGGTGGGCAATAATTCACCCCTCCACTTT.

This chain uses TRBV18 with TRBJ1-2; TRBD1 matches at 9 bases. Germline V CDR1 and CDR2: KGHSH, LQKENI. Losses at the gene ends were 6 bases for V and 4 bases for J; bases not matched to a gene: 6. CDR3 size: 14 residues. As DNA, the CDR3 is TGTGCCAGCTCTTGGGACAGGGATGGCTATGGCTACACCTTC. It specifies CASSWDRDGYGYTF. Looking up the rest from reference TRBV18 and TRBJ1-2 gives the full variable domain: NAGVMQNPRHLVRRRGQEARLRCSPMKGHSHVYWYRQLPEEGLKFMVYLQKENIIDESGMPKERFSAEFPKEGPSILRIQQVVRGDSAAYFCASSWDRDGYGYTFGSGTRLTVV.

The V call is TRBV15, the J call TRBJ1-1; D gene uncertain. The CDR3 totals 12 residues. V was trimmed by 5 bases and J by 7 bases, leaving 11 bases between them. Germline CDR1 is LNHNV and CDR2 is YYDKDF (reference sequence). CDR3 in DNA: TGTGCCACCAGCCGGGGAGGACGTGAAGCTTTCTTT. This gives the protein CATSRGGREAFF. Drawing the rest from reference TRBV15 and TRBJ1-1, the complete variable domain is DAMVIQNPRYQVTQFGKPVTLSCSQTLNHNVMYWYQQKSSQAPKLLFHYYDKDFNNEADTPDNFQSRRPNTSFCFLDIRSPGLGDTAMYLCATSRGGREAFFGQGTRLTVV.

This clone is a singleton in its sample. The chain combines TRBV16 with TRBJ2-7; 7 nucleotides line up with TRBD2. This CDR3 has 15 amino acids. The junction had 8 bases not matched to a gene; V was cut back by 0 bases and J by 6 bases. CDR1 KGHSY and CDR2 FQNENV come from the germline V gene. CDR3 in DNA: TGTGCCAGCAGCCAATCTTCGCGGGGGAACCTCGAGCAGTACGTC. It translates to CASSQSSRGNLEQYV.

The chain uses TRBV7-8 and TRBJ1-5; tentative D call: TRBD1 (5 bases). CDR3 length equals 14 residues. V lost 4 bases and J lost 7, with 14 bases in between. Germline lookup yields CDR1 SGHVS and CDR2 FQNEAQ. The CDR3 nucleotides read TGTGCCAGCAGCTCTCAAGACAGAAGCCAGCCCCAGCATTTT. It specifies CASSSQDRSQPQHF. The full variable domain, rest sourced from reference TRBV7-8 and TRBJ1-5, is GAGVSQSPRYKVAKRGQDVALRCDPISGHVSLFWYQQALGQGPEFLTYFQNEAQLDKSGLPSDRFFAERPEGSVSTLKIQRTQQEDSAVYLCASSSQDRSQPQHFGDGTRLSIL.

This clone was counted between two and nine times. The gene calls are TRBV20-1 and TRBJ1-2, with D possibly matching TRBD1 (5 bases). V lost 3 bases, J lost 4 bases, and 15 bases lay in between. This CDR3 contains 14 residues. Germline V lookup: CDR1 DFQATT, CDR2 SNEGSKA (reference sequence). CDR3 region: CSASNPGTTYGYTF. As DNA, the CDR3 is TGCAGTGCTAGTAATCCCGGGACTACCTATGGCTACACCTTC.

The J gene is TRBJ1-2, the V gene TRBV24-1; maybe TRBD1 (5 bases). The ends were cut back, 6 bases at V and 8 bases at J, with 12 bases in the middle. Germline assignment: CDR1 KGHDR and CDR2 SFDVKD. This CDR3 contains 12 residues. In nucleotides, the CDR3 is TGTGCCACCAGTCTGGGAGGGGACGGCTACACCTTC. Its translation is CATSLGGDGYTF.

This chain links TRBV2 with TRBJ2-5, with 14 bases aligning to TRBD2. V shed 3 bases, J shed 5 bases, and the junction held 5 bases outside the gene matches. Germline V gene data show CDR1 as SNHLY and CDR2 as FYNNEI. The CDR3 runs to 16 residues. Written as DNA, the CDR3 is TGTGCCAGCAGTGATTGGGGACTAGCGGGGGAGGAGACCCAGTACTTC. Residues: CASSDWGLAGEETQYF.

The V gene is TRBV7-6, the J gene TRBJ1-1; 7 bases match TRBD1. Trimming at V came to 5 bases and at J to 1 base, leaving 13 bases not matched to a gene. Germline V gene lookup returns CDR1 SGHVS and CDR2 FNYEAQ. There are 17 residues in the CDR3. CDR3 amino acids: CASSARQGKASNTEAFF. The CDR3 DNA sequence: TGTGCCAGCAGCGCGAGACAGGGAAAAGCTTCGAACACTGAAGCTTTCTTT.

This chain uses TRBV7-6 with TRBJ2-3; D perhaps matches TRBD2 (5 bases). The CDR3 contains 14 residues. Trimming removed 2 bases at V and 2 bases at J, with 8 bases between. Germline V lookup: CDR1 SGHVS, CDR2 FNYEAQ. The CDR3 protein is CASSLPGITDTQYF. In DNA form, the CDR3 reads TGTGCCAGCAGCTTACCGGGGATCACAGATACGCAGTATTTT.